This entry describes one T cell receptor (beta chain). Its antigen remains unidentified. Base qualities are not at hand, and no much larger clone is one base apart. Healthy HIV-negative adults with no recently reported acute infections or vaccinations were included as donors. Every donor was a Caucasian adult residing in Nashville, Tennessee, USA. CD4+ T cells were enriched through magnetic negative selection, after which naive cells were positively selected on CD45RA and the remaining negative fraction served as the memory subset. Blood was obtained by leukapheresis, after which PBMCs were separated by Ficoll-Histopaque density gradient centrifugation and cryopreserved in liquid nitrogen vapor phase. Purity and quantity of every magnetically sorted T cell population were checked by analytical flow cytometry. Genomic DNA was isolated from every sorted fraction and measured by UV absorbance on a Nanodrop 2000c.

This sample was taken from a study of shared clonotypes between healthy human individuals (dated by TCRdb to the early 2020s). A note on the overall study: A couple of women and a few men aged 18 to 49 years were included in the cohort. Per donor, three plates each were used for CD4 naive and CD4 memory, two for CD8 naive, and one for CD8 memory. To estimate repertoire size and how much clonotype sharing occurs between individuals, the study deeply sequenced the blood TCR repertoires of several healthy adults. Libraries were prepared and TCR repertoires were sequenced by different laboratories using diverse techniques, in order to increase sequencing depth and limit assay-specific biases. Per donor, leukapheresis produced somewhere between about 0.94 and 10 billion PBMCs. Broader findings and caveats from the paper: Because the study included only a small number of donors, the genetic and exposure-history diversity represented was limited. About 5% of naive CD4, 3.5% of naive CD8, about 2.4% of memory CD4, and 0.4% of memory CD8 clonotypes were shared across several donors. Compared with non-shared clonotypes, clonotypes shared by all four sorted-subset donors had higher generation probabilities. Sampling was restricted to blood, and TCR repertoires in tissues likely differ from the TCR repertoires found in blood. Pairwise subsampling indicated that sequencing depth was expected to affect the degree of clonotype sharing among donors. Even with the large sequencing depth, rarefaction of the sorted-subset datasets indicated that sequencing was incomplete. Naive subsets generally had larger estimated clonotype richness than memory subsets did.

Using the deep immunoSEQ assay, multiplex PCR amplified TCR CDR3 regions from genomic DNA. Extracted genomic DNA from each cell subset was spread evenly across all wells of several immunoSEQ 96-well plates, with each plate serving as a replicate. For sorted subsets, each replicate PCR was loaded with 200 ng genomic DNA, equivalent to some 31,000 T cell genomes. Purified libraries were measured with a Qubit 3.0 fluorometer, size-checked on a Bioanalyzer 2100, and measured again with the KAPA Library Quantification kit. A separate single-read 150-cycle Illumina NextSeq 550 flow cell was used to sequence each immunoSEQ 96-well plate. The original methods were these. Because the immunoSEQ output included only junctional sequences and no quality scores, the filtering could not be the same as the filtering used for full-length reads. Sequences were annotated with PyIR, a Python wrapper for IgBLAST v1.9, and V/J genes and CDR3 were assigned using IMGT germline references. Any read was removed if the V/J assignment was weak (E-value above 1e-6), the CDR3 was missing, or the read contained stop codons, out-of-frame junctions, or ambiguous translated residues. V3J clonotypes were defined as sequences sharing an identical inferred V gene, J gene, and CDR3 amino acid sequence. Percentage overlap between repertoires was computed as shared unique clonotypes divided by the size of the smaller repertoire. Three approaches were used to assess repertoire richness: RTK rarefaction, the Chao1 estimator, and Recon v2.1 estimates of unobserved clonotypes. OLGA was used to compute generation probabilities for all TCRbeta clonotypes that the gDNA method yielded from four donors. Not all clones reach the TCRdb copy of this immuneACCESS table, which keeps in-frame sequences only. Checked studies attribute under half of the gap to unresolved V genes and leave the rest unexplained. V, J and clone size were drawn from that table, and D and trimming were deduced from the DNA. This sample comprises some 1 million clones, around four fifths of them detected only once. Together, the top ten hold around 1.5% of the sample.

From the cysteine up to the phenylalanine, the CDR3 has a length of 15 residues. Kept here is only the CDR3 DNA, which spans 45 bases and is read in frame from base 1. The V end loses 6 bases and the J end loses 4 bases, and a stretch of 16 bases separates them. CDR1 and CDR2 are read off the germline V gene as MDHEN and SYDVKM. The receptor was isolated from a man aged 18-30 years in good health. Sequencing input: memory CD4+ T cells sorted from blood. The sample's cell subset or site, from its label and the paper: CD45RA-negative fraction. The chain joins TRBV28 to TRBJ1-3, with the D gene too uncertain to name. The sequence in DNA is TGTGCCAGCAGCCTATCTACCCTATGGGGAAACACCATATATTTT. Its translation is CASSLSTLWGNTIYF.